This T cell receptor (beta chain) was obtained from a study of T cells in Graves' hyperthyroidism and ophthalmopathy. Study-level points and caveats: For ophthalmopathy, model prediction preceded onset by a median roughly 6.5 months.

It was considered stable Graves' hyperthyroidism when ophthalmopathy did not progress within 18 months. The CDR3 sequence is 17 residues long. V lost 5 bases to trimming and J lost 4 bases; unmatched junction nucleotides: 12. Germline V gives CDR1 SGHTA, CDR2 FQGNSA. It was RNA transcripts that yielded the amplified TCR beta CDR3 regions. During a first-round RT-PCR of the TCR CDR3, the HTBI primer set was used. TCRdb fed the multiplex PCR reads into MiXCR, producing one record per CDR3 protein. Of a few hundred thousand distinct CDR3 sequences detected, approximately 25% appear once; the ten largest clones hold around 70%. Ten or more counts support this clonotype. Its antigen is still unknown.

The sample was blood. V and J are TRBV7-2 and TRBJ2-1; 9 bases are a match to TRBD2. The sequence derives from a man in his fifties or sixties with Graves' hyperthyroidism. The CDR3 protein is CASSRDRGTSRYNEQFF. The CDR3 bases are TGTGCCAGCAGCCGAGATCGCGGGACTAGCCGGTACAATGAGCAGTTCTTC.